This TCR beta chain stems from a study of T cell responses to AZD1222 COVID-19 vaccine. Study findings and constraints: Nearly half of the spike-specific TCRs reportedly recognize variant regions that carry no mutations. A mostly white British donor set with more females was recruited, and clonal diversity was possibly underestimated. Repertoires were collected only later (after the peak T cell response had occurred). Spike-specific TCR breadth and depth went up after people got two AZD1222 doses.

This clone came up a few times. The antigen remains undetermined. Data came from immunoSEQ multiplex PCR; TCRdb stores just in-frame clones and leaves some out. The sample holds more than 110,000 clones; around 93% are singletons and the top ten take about 3%. The clonotype originates from an adult in good health. This specimen consisted of peripheral blood, obtained on day 0 of AZD1222 vaccination.

The CDR3 reads CASSESLDTQYF. The CDR3 DNA is TGTGCCAGCAGTGAATCGTTGGATACGCAGTATTTT. The chain has TRBV2 and TRBJ2-3; D unresolved. The V end was cut by 2 bases, the J end by 6 bases, with 6 bases between. The CDR3 loop spans 12 amino acids. Germline loops: CDR1 SNHLY, CDR2 FYNNEI. Filled out from reference TRBV2 and TRBJ2-3, the complete variable domain reads EPEVTQTPSHQVTQMGQEVILRCVPISNHLYFYWYRQILGQKVEFLVSFYNNEISEKSEIFDDQFSVERPDGSNFTLKIRSTKLEDSAMYFCASSESLDTQYFGPGTRLTVL.